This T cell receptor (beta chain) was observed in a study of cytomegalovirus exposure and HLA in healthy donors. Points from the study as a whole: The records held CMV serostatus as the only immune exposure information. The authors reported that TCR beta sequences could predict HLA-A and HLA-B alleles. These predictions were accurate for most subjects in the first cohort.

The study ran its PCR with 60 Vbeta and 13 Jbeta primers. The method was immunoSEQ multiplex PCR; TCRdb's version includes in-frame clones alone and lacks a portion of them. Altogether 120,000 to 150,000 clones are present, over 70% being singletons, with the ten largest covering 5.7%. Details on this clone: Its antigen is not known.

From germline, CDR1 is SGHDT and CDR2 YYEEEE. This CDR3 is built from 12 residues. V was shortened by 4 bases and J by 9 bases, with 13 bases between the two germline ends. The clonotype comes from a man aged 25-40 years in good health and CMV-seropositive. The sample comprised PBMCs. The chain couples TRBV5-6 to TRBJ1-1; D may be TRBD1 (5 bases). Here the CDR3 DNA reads TGTGCCAGCAGCCCCGACAGACGTAAAGCTTTCTTT. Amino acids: CASSPDRRKAFF.